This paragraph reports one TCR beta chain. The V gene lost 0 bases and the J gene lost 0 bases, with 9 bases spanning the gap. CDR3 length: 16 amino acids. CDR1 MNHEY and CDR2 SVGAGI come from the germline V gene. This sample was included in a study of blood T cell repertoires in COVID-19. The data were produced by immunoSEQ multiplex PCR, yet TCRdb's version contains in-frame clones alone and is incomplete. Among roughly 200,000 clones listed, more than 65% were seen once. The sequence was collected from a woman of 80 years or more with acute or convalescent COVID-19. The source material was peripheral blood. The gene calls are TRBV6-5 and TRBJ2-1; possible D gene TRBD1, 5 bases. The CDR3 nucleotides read TGTGCCAGCAGTTACTCGACAGCCCCCTCCTACAATGAGCAGTTCTTC. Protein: CASSYSTAPSYNEQFF.